This TCR beta chain was identified in a study of regulatory T cells in long-lasting Graves disease. This CDR3 is built from 15 residues. V lost 0 bases, J lost 5 bases, and 13 bases lay in between. Germline V gene data show CDR1 as SGDLS and CDR2 as YYNGEE. The time point denotes: newly diagnosed GD, antithyroid drugs for less than 3 months. RNA extracted from PBMCs served as the sequencing template. Graves' disease diagnoses used American Thyroid Association guidelines. Broader study findings: Persistent disease favored TRBV28, TRBJ1-2 and TRBJ2-5.

Construction of the TCR beta libraries employed iRepertoire HTBI primers in conjunction with Arm-PCR of CDR3 regions. MiXCR, applied by TCRdb to the multiplex PCR reads, yields one record per CDR3 protein. Of about 240,000 distinct CDR3 sequences in the sample, 20% to 25% were seen once. This clonotype was counted a few times. Its antigen is as yet unknown. The genes are TRBV9 and TRBJ2-3, with a tentative D call TRBD2 (6 bases). This receptor was taken from a female donor with Graves disease. The material sequenced was peripheral blood mononuclear cells (PBMCs), taken at new diagnosis, from a patient treated with antithyroid drugs. The CDR3 region is CASSVARGSIDTQYF. DNA of the CDR3: TGTGCCAGCAGCGTAGCTCGGGGGAGTATAGATACGCAGTATTTT.